This entry lists 21 T cell receptor beta chains sequenced from one sample in a study of shared clonotypes between healthy human individuals. Clones were read by immunoSEQ multiplex PCR, and TCRdb kept only the in-frame ones, dropping some. The sample has 900,000 to 1,200,000 clones, more than 75% seen once. Sequenced sample: memory CD4+ T cells from PBMCs. The sample's subset: CD45RA-negative fraction. The source is a man between 18 and 29 years old in good health. Some clones in this sample may be carry-over from other donors' samples.

The chain is built from TRBV7-2 and TRBJ2-7; the match to TRBD2 covers 14 bases. Germline lookup yields CDR1 SGHTA and CDR2 FQGNSA. This CDR3 region has 14 residues. V lost 3 bases and J lost 7; bases outside the gene matches: 2. The CDR3 loop reads CASSLGLAGVEQYF. In DNA, the CDR3 is TGTGCCAGCAGCTTGGGACTAGCGGGAGTTGAGCAGTACTTC. Together with reference TRBV7-2 and TRBJ2-7, the CDR3 gives the full variable domain: GAGVSQSPSNKVTEKGKDVELRCDPISGHTALYWYRQSLGQGLEFLIYFQGNSAPDKSGLPSDRFSAERTGGSVSTLTIQRTQQEDSAVYLCASSLGLAGVEQYFGPGTRLTVT.

The rearrangement uses TRBV18 and TRBJ2-1, with TRBD2 as a possible D gene (5 bases). CDR1 KGHSH and CDR2 LQKENI come from the germline V gene. Deletions cut 3 bases from V and 6 bases from J, with 15 bases between. The CDR3 contains 15 residues. CDR3 DNA: TGTGCCAGCTCACCTCTAGACTATTCGGGCAATGAGCAGTTCTTC. It codes for CASSPLDYSGNEQFF.

On this clone: At the DNA level, this CDR3 is encoded by other sequences in the same sample as well. This chain links TRBV5-1 with TRBJ1-1; D is possibly TRBD1 (5 bases). The CDR3 loop spans 14 amino acids. CDR1 and CDR2 from the germline V gene are SGHRS and YFSETQ. V lost 0 bases to trimming and J lost 4 bases, with 10 bases between them. The CDR3 coding sequence is TGCGCCAGCAGCTTGGCGGGGGTGGGCACTGAAGCTTTCTTT. Protein product: CASSLAGVGTEAFF.

V usage is TRBV11-3 and J usage is TRBJ2-1, with D perhaps TRBD1 (6 bases). The length of the CDR3 is 14 residues. V lost 1 base and J lost 6, with 10 bases in between. The germline V gene encodes CDR1 SGHNT and CDR2 YENEEA. CDR3 residues: CASSLGTGPNEQFF. The CDR3 bases are TGTGCCAGCAGCTTAGGCACAGGGCCCAATGAGCAGTTCTTC. Full variable domain (outside the CDR3, taken from reference TRBV11-3 and TRBJ2-1): EAGVVQSPRYKIIEKKQPVAFWCNPISGHNTLYWYLQNLGQGPELLIRYENEEAVDDSQLPKDRFSAERLKGVDSTLKIQPAELGDSAVYLCASSLGTGPNEQFFGPGTRLTVL.

The rearrangement joins TRBV6-1 to TRBJ1-1; D remains unclear. This CDR3 region has 14 residues. The germline gives CDR1 MNHNS, CDR2 SASEGT. The V gene lost 6 bases and the J gene lost 4 bases, with 15 bases spanning the gap. This CDR3 is CASRRLLHGTEAFF. In DNA, the CDR3 is TGTGCCAGCAGGCGGCTCCTCCACGGCACTGAAGCTTTCTTT.

Only a few counts were recorded for this clone. Written as DNA, the CDR3 is TGTGCCAGCAGTTTAGCCCTCGGGACAGGGGGCCTCAATGAGCAGTTCTTC. Encoded protein: CASSLALGTGGLNEQFF. The rearrangement uses TRBV27 and TRBJ2-1; 12 nucleotides align to TRBD1. CDR3 length: 17 residues. After removal of 2 bases from V and 6 bases from J, the junction contained 8 bases not matched to a gene. Germline values: CDR1 MNHEY, CDR2 SMNVEV (reference sequence).

V usage is TRBV5-6 and J usage is TRBJ1-2; no reliable D call. The CDR3 consists of 14 residues. Germline V gene sequence: CDR1 SGHDT, CDR2 YYEEEE. V was pared by 4 bases and J by 8 bases, with 18 bases between. CDR3 nucleotides: TGTGCCAGCAGCCGGCGGGCGGCCATGTGGGGCTACACCTTC. Protein: CASSRRAAMWGYTF.

The rearrangement uses TRBV14 and TRBJ2-3, with 14 bases aligning to TRBD2. CDR1 is SGHDN, CDR2 FVKESK, per germline. With 1 base clipped from V and 2 bases from J, the junction kept 14 bases outside the gene matches. The length of the CDR3 is 21 residues. CDR3 loop: CASSQAPLGLAGVRVTDTQYF. The CDR3 DNA sequence: TGTGCCAGCAGCCAAGCTCCCCTGGGACTAGCGGGAGTTCGGGTCACAGATACGCAGTATTTT. Full variable domain (rest looked up from reference TRBV14 and TRBJ2-3): EAGVTQFPSHSVIEKGQTVTLRCDPISGHDNLYWYRRVMGKEIKFLLHFVKESKQDESGMPNNRFLAERTGGTYSTLKVQPAELEDSGVYFCASSQAPLGLAGVRVTDTQYFGPGTRLTVL.

V is TRBV18 and J is TRBJ1-2; no clear D gene. There are 15 residues in the CDR3. Germline lookup yields CDR1 KGHSH and CDR2 LQKENI. The V and J ends lost 1 base and 3 bases respectively, with 12 bases between them. This chain's CDR3 is CASSPRGSGDYGYTF. The DNA of the CDR3 is TGTGCCAGCTCACCACGAGGGTCGGGAGACTATGGCTACACCTTC.

The V gene is TRBV10-3, the J gene TRBJ2-5, with 14 bases identical to TRBD2. Per the germline V gene, CDR1 is ENHRY and CDR2 is SYGVKD. Trimming at V came to 10 bases and at J to 4 bases, leaving 11 bases not matched to a gene. This CDR3 comprises 16 residues. CDR3 nucleotide sequence: TGTGCCACGCTCCCGGGACTAGCGGGAGACAGAGAGACCCAGTACTTC. Its protein product is CATLPGLAGDRETQYF.

The genes are TRBV7-3 and TRBJ1-1, with D tentatively TRBD1 (5 bases). There are 13 residues in the CDR3. Germline CDR1 reads SGHTA; CDR2 reads FQGTGA. V shed 5 bases and J shed 2 bases, with 9 bases lying between them. In DNA, the CDR3 is TGTGCCAGCAGCCCTGGACACAACACTGAAGCTTTCTTT. Protein: CASSPGHNTEAFF.

The V call is TRBV15, the J call TRBJ1-5, with D tentatively TRBD1 (6 bases). The germline CDR1 and CDR2 sequences are LNHNV and YYDKDF (reference sequence). CDR3 length equals 15 residues. Trimming removed 0 bases from V and 2 bases from J, with 8 bases in between. In nucleotides, the CDR3 is TGTGCCACCAGCAGAGATGCAGGGGGCAATCAGCCCCAGCATTTT. Protein product: CATSRDAGGNQPQHF.

This chain connects TRBV29-1 to TRBJ2-3, with D unclear. The CDR3 totals 11 residues. CDR1 is SQVTM and CDR2 is ANQGSEA in the germline V gene. V was shortened by 4 bases and J by 2 bases, with 4 bases between the two germline ends. The chain's CDR3 is CSVAHTDTQYF. CDR3 nucleotides: TGCAGCGTTGCCCACACAGATACGCAGTATTTT.

Only one count was recorded for this clone. V is TRBV28 and J is TRBJ1-1; no reliable D call. Trimming stripped 1 base from V and 0 bases from J, with 6 bases between. The CDR3 extends over 14 amino acids. Germline values: CDR1 MDHEN, CDR2 SYDVKM. CDR3 nucleotide sequence: TGTGCCAGCAGTTTATACGGGTTGAACACTGAAGCTTTCTTT. This codes for CASSLYGLNTEAFF.

J is TRBJ1-1 and V is TRBV7-2, with 9 nucleotides matching TRBD1. This CDR3 has 16 amino acids. Trimming cost V 4 bases and J 1 base; bases outside gene matches: 7. CDR1 is SGHTA and CDR2 is FQGNSA in the germline V gene. The CDR3 DNA reads as TGTGCCAGCAGCTACTCACAGGGGGCTCCGAACACTGAAGCTTTCTTT. Its translation is CASSYSQGAPNTEAFF.

This rearrangement joins TRBV27 to TRBJ2-2; D may be TRBD1 or TRBD2 (5 bases each). The CDR3 covers 15 residues. V dropped 5 bases and J dropped 3 bases, with 13 bases sitting between them. Per germline, CDR1 MNHEY and CDR2 SMNVEV (reference sequence). The CDR3 DNA reads TGTGCCAGCAGTGAGGGGAATCGACACACCGGGGAGCTGTTTTTT. Amino acids: CASSEGNRHTGELFF.

This chain connects TRBV28 to TRBJ1-2; D remains ambiguous. Trimming removed 5 bases at V and 0 bases at J, with 13 bases between. This CDR3 comprises 15 residues. Germline CDR1 reads MDHEN; CDR2 reads SYDVKM. The CDR3 region is CASSGVGPPNYGYTF. DNA for the CDR3: TGTGCCAGCAGTGGGGTAGGGCCCCCTAACTATGGCTACACCTTC.

This clone came up once. The CDR3 DNA reads as TGTGCCAGCTCGTCCGGGACAGGGACGACCTACGAGCAGTACTTC. This gives the protein CASSSGTGTTYEQYF. The gene calls are TRBV18 and TRBJ2-7, with 9 bases that match TRBD1. The CDR3 loop spans 15 amino acids. The V segment lost 6 bases and the J segment 2 bases; nucleotides outside the gene matches: 8. Germline lookup yields CDR1 KGHSH and CDR2 LQKENI.

This rearrangement joins TRBV7-2 to TRBJ1-1; D ambiguous. The germline V gene encodes CDR1 SGHTA and CDR2 FQGNSA. V gave up 6 bases and J gave up 2 bases, with 13 bases separating them. The CDR3 is made up of 14 amino acids. CDR3 protein: CASRRAGANTEAFF. For the CDR3, the DNA is TGTGCCAGCAGGAGGGCAGGAGCCAACACTGAAGCTTTCTTT.

The chain couples TRBV6-5 to TRBJ2-7, with TRBD1 as a possible D gene (5 bases). Trimming stripped 6 bases from V and 6 bases from J, with 9 bases between. The CDR3 consists of 11 residues. Germline CDR1 and CDR2: MNHEY and SVGAGI. The CDR3 is CASSQGSEQYF. In nucleotides, the CDR3 is TGTGCCAGCAGCCAGGGCAGCGAGCAGTACTTC.

The chain carries TRBV6-5 and TRBJ2-4; the D gene is possibly TRBD2 (5 bases). CDR3 length: 14 amino acids. The V gene lost 0 bases and the J gene lost 8 bases, with 11 bases spanning the gap. Germline-derived CDR1 and CDR2 are MNHEY and SVGAGI. The CDR3 nucleotides are TGTGCCAGCAGTTACTCGGGCGGGTGGGACATTCAGTACTTC. It encodes CASSYSGGWDIQYF.